The 21 T cell receptor beta chains listed next were all sequenced from one sample in a study of blood T cell repertoires in COVID-19. Some clones are missing from TCRdb's copy, which holds only in-frame ones; the method was immunoSEQ multiplex PCR. The sample yields 110,000 or so clones, about nine tenths seen once. Sequenced input: peripheral blood. Source of these receptors: a woman between 50 and 59 years old with acute or convalescent COVID-19.

This chain connects TRBV5-1 to TRBJ2-7; 8 bases match TRBD1. Per germline, CDR1 SGHRS and CDR2 YFSETQ. V shed 0 bases and J 5 bases; nucleotides not matched to a gene: 10. There are 16 residues in the CDR3. CDR3 coding DNA: TGCGCCAGCAGCTTGGCTGCCAGGGGGCAAGGAAACGAGCAGTACTTC. Translated: CASSLAARGQGNEQYF.

The V and J genes are TRBV7-2 and TRBJ1-3; no clear D gene. Germline loops: CDR1 SGHTA, CDR2 FQGNSA. V was clipped by 1 base and J by 6 bases, with 10 bases between them. This CDR3 has 14 residues. The CDR3 bases are TGTGCCAGCAGCTTAGTCAGTCCTCCAAACACCATATATTTT. Amino acids: CASSLVSPPNTIYF.

The rearrangement links TRBV3-1 (or the pseudogene TRBV3-2) to TRBJ1-1; the D gene is possibly TRBD1 (6 bases). Germline V gene sequence: CDR1 LGHDT, CDR2 YNNKEL (reference sequence). The CDR3 is 12 residues long. Between the trimmed V and J ends, which lost 6 bases and 5 bases, there was a span of 10 bases. CDR3 region: CASSTGKTEAFF. The CDR3 coding sequence is TGTGCCAGCAGTACAGGGAAAACTGAAGCTTTCTTT.

This chain connects TRBV2 to TRBJ2-5; D uncertain. CDR1 is SNHLY and CDR2 is FYNNEI in the germline V gene. The CDR3 is 12 residues long. V lost 6 bases and J lost 0, with 5 bases in between. The CDR3 region is CASRRDQETQYF. CDR3 DNA sequence: TGTGCCAGCAGACGAGACCAAGAGACCCAGTACTTC.

This rearrangement joins TRBV13 to TRBJ2-5; 9 bases fit TRBD1. With 0 bases clipped from V and 2 bases from J, the junction kept 1 base outside the gene matches. The CDR3 is 15 amino acids. The germline gives CDR1 PRHDT, CDR2 FYEKMQ (reference sequence). CDR3 region: CASSLGGTGQETQYF. The CDR3 nucleotides read TGTGCCAGCAGCTTAGGTGGGACAGGGCAAGAGACCCAGTACTTC. Drawing the rest from reference TRBV13 and TRBJ2-5, the complete variable domain is AAGVIQSPRHLIKEKRETATLKCYPIPRHDTVYWYQQGPGQDPQFLISFYEKMQSDKGSIPDRFSAQQFSDYHSELNMSSLELGDSALYFCASSLGGTGQETQYFGPGTRLLVL.

The chain combines TRBV18 with TRBJ2-7, with TRBD2 matching over 8 bases. Unmatched junction bases numbered 9, after V lost 6 bases and J lost 2 bases. The CDR3 length is 15 residues. Germline CDR1 KGHSH, CDR2 LQKENI. The CDR3 loop is CASSAHSGTTYEQYF. CDR3 sequence (DNA): TGTGCCAGCTCGGCCCATAGCGGGACTACCTACGAGCAGTACTTC.

The rearrangement joins TRBV7-9 to TRBJ2-1; D is perhaps TRBD2 (5 bases). The V gene lost 5 bases and the J gene lost 7 bases, with 18 bases spanning the gap. CDR3 length equals 15 residues. CDR1 and CDR2 from the germline V gene are SEHNR and FQNEAQ (reference sequence). The CDR3 nucleotides are TGTGCCAGCAGCCCGCCCGGAGCTAGCCCTAATGAGCAGTTCTTC. Its protein is CASSPPGASPNEQFF.

This clone has a single count. This sequence joins TRBV6-5 and TRBJ2-1; 7 nucleotides agree with TRBD2. Germline CDR1 and CDR2: MNHEY and SVGAGI. The CDR3 extends over 13 amino acids. V dropped 6 bases and J dropped 9; count of bases not matched to a gene: 8. CDR3 bases: TGTGCCAGCAGAGGGGCGGGAGAGAGTGAGCAGTTCTTC. Its translation: CASRGAGESEQFF.

The J gene is TRBJ1-5, the V gene TRBV24-1; 9 bases agree with TRBD1. The CDR3 runs to 15 residues. The germline gives CDR1 KGHDR, CDR2 SFDVKD. With 3 bases clipped from V and 7 bases from J, the junction kept 6 bases outside the gene matches. CDR3 amino acids: CATSDNDRGEQPQHF. The CDR3 nucleotides read TGTGCCACCAGTGATAACGACAGGGGGGAACAGCCCCAGCATTTT.

The genes are TRBV3-1 (or the pseudogene TRBV3-2) and TRBJ1-4, with D tentatively TRBD1 (5 bases). The CDR3 spans 19 residues. V gave up 0 bases and J gave up 2 bases, with 19 bases separating them. Germline V gene data show CDR1 as LGHDT and CDR2 as YNNKEL (reference sequence). CDR3 DNA sequence: TGTGCCAGCAGCCAAGATCAAGGTTTGGGCAGGGCTACTAATGAAAAACTGTTTTTT. As protein: CASSQDQGLGRATNEKLFF.

The V and J genes are TRBV14 and TRBJ2-7, with D maybe TRBD2 (5 bases). CDR1 is SGHDN and CDR2 is FVKESK in the germline V gene. The CDR3 is 12 amino acids. The V gene lost 5 bases and the J gene lost 7 bases, with 12 bases spanning the gap. The CDR3 nucleotides read TGTGCCAGCAGCTCATCCTGGAGGGAGCAGTACTTC. Translating gives CASSSSWREQYF.

The V call is TRBV14, the J call TRBJ1-6; unclear D gene. The V end lost 5 bases, the J end lost 9 bases, and 11 bases lay between the germline ends. This CDR3 has 13 residues. Germline V gene lookup returns CDR1 SGHDN and CDR2 FVKESK. This CDR3 reads CASSAYPISPLHF. The CDR3 DNA is TGTGCCAGCAGCGCCTACCCCATTTCACCCCTCCACTTT. The full variable domain, rest sourced from reference TRBV14 and TRBJ1-6, is EAGVTQFPSHSVIEKGQTVTLRCDPISGHDNLYWYRRVMGKEIKFLLHFVKESKQDESGMPNNRFLAERTGGTYSTLKVQPAELEDSGVYFCASSAYPISPLHFGNGTRLTVT.

The chain joins TRBV28 to TRBJ2-1; 12 bases fit TRBD2. Germline CDR1 reads MDHEN; CDR2 reads SYDVKM. This CDR3 spans 16 amino acids. V was clipped by 5 bases and J by 3 bases; unmatched bases: 5. CDR3 residues: CASSLTSGRIYNEQFF. CDR3 DNA sequence: TGTGCCAGCAGTCTGACTAGCGGGAGAATCTACAATGAGCAGTTCTTC. The entire variable domain, with the rest obtained from reference TRBV28 and TRBJ2-1, is as follows: DVKVTQSSRYLVKRTGEKVFLECVQDMDHENMFWYRQDPGLGLRLIYFSYDVKMKEKGDIPEGYSVSREKKERFSLILESASTNQTSMYLCASSLTSGRIYNEQFFGPGTRLTVL.

This clone appeared once. The CDR3 region is CASSPRGVVADTQYF. In nucleotides, the CDR3 is TGTGCCAGCAGCCCCCGGGGGGTGGTTGCAGATACGCAGTATTTT. The chain carries TRBV7-2 and TRBJ2-3; TRBD2 matches at 7 bases. V lost 5 bases, J lost 4 bases, and 9 bases stayed unmatched. The length of the CDR3 is 15 residues. CDR1 is SGHTA and CDR2 is FQGNSA in the germline V gene.

V usage is TRBV30 and J usage is TRBJ1-2; the D is unclear. The CDR3 totals 11 residues. V lost 7 bases and J lost 5, with 11 bases in between. CDR1 GTSNPN and CDR2 SVGIG come from the germline V gene (reference sequence). The DNA for the CDR3 is TGTGCCTTCCGTACCGGGTATGGCTACACCTTC. It is translated as CAFRTGYGYTF.

The rearrangement uses TRBV4-2 and TRBJ2-1; the match to TRBD2 covers 9 bases. The CDR3 sequence is 16 residues long. CDR1 LGHNA and CDR2 YNFKEQ come from the germline V gene. Unmatched junction bases numbered 8, after V lost 1 base and J lost 7 bases. In DNA, the CDR3 is TGTGCCAGCAGCCAAGCGTGGCGGGGGGGCCGGAATGAGCAGTTCTTC. Translated, it gives CASSQAWRGGRNEQFF.

In this sample, this clone turned up a few times. The J gene is TRBJ1-2, the V gene TRBV5-4; no reliable D call. Trimming removed 1 base from V and 6 bases from J, with 7 bases in between. Looked up from germline, CDR1 is SGHNT and CDR2 is YYREEE (reference sequence). CDR3 length equals 12 residues. In DNA, the CDR3 is TGTGCCAGCAGCTTGCCCTCAGATGGCTACACCTTC. As protein: CASSLPSDGYTF.

The chain links TRBV28 to TRBJ2-1; TRBD1 agrees at 7 bases. V lost 6 bases, J lost 0 bases, and 5 bases stayed unmatched. The CDR3 contains 15 residues. Germline V gene sequence: CDR1 MDHEN, CDR2 SYDVKM. The CDR3 here is CASRIRDSSYNEQFF. In DNA, the CDR3 is TGTGCCAGCAGGATCCGGGACAGCTCCTACAATGAGCAGTTCTTC.

This chain connects TRBV15 to TRBJ2-5; possible D gene TRBD1, 5 bases. V lost 1 base and J 4 bases, leaving 16 bases between the germline ends. Germline V gene lookup returns CDR1 LNHNV and CDR2 YYDKDF (reference sequence). CDR3 length: 16 residues. CDR3 sequence reads: CATSRGPKGSGETQYF. The CDR3 nucleotides are TGTGCCACCAGCAGAGGTCCCAAGGGGTCGGGAGAGACCCAGTACTTC.

The rearrangement links TRBV6-2 or TRBV6-3 to TRBJ2-5; 14 bases fit TRBD2. Losses at the gene ends were 3 bases for V and 5 bases for J; bases not matched to a gene: 14. The CDR3 has 19 residues. Germline-derived CDR1 and CDR2 are MNHEY and SVGEGT. CDR3 sequence: CASSYTQRLAGGRRETQYF. The CDR3 nucleotides are TGTGCCAGCAGTTATACCCAGCGACTAGCGGGGGGGCGGAGGGAGACCCAGTACTTC.

The genes are TRBV19 and TRBJ2-7; tentatively, D is TRBD1 (6 bases). Per germline, CDR1 LNHDA and CDR2 SQIVND (reference sequence). The germline V and J ends were trimmed by 4 bases and 0 bases, with 13 bases remaining between them. The CDR3 contains 15 residues. CDR3 coding DNA: TGTGCCAGTAGTACCCGCCGGGACATCTCCTACGAGCAGTACTTC. This translates into CASSTRRDISYEQYF.